The T cell receptor (beta chain) described here comes from a study of blood T cells in healthy people across ages. Primed by a sample-barcoded 5' primer and a J-beta primer mix, a second PCR proceeded for about 7 to 11 cycles. A template-switch adaptor with 12 random nucleotides tagged each cDNA molecule. TCRdb reanalysed the 5' RACE reads using MiXCR and keeps one entry per CDR3 protein. The sample contains around 1,500,000 distinct CDR3 sequences, 28% of which appear only once. This clonotype was counted many times. The germline gives CDR1 SGHTA, CDR2 FQGTGA. V was pared by 0 bases and J by 7 bases, with 10 bases between. This CDR3 has 13 amino acids.

This TCR was recovered from a woman in her twenties or thirties in good health. Source material: blood. V gene TRBV7-3 combines with J gene TRBJ2-7; D remains unclear. CDR3 DNA sequence: TGTGCCAGCAGCTTAACGATGGCAGGAGAGCAGTACTTC. Amino acid sequence: CASSLTMAGEQYF.